Listed here is a single TCR beta chain. The antigen is not known. The data originate from a study of radiation and T cells in renal cell carcinoma. Profiled with immunoSEQ multiplex PCR; TCRdb holds only in-frame clones, not every one. The profile shows 150,000 or so clones, approximately 90% of them singletons. The time point was: blood 4 weeks post-SBRT, at nephrectomy. Treatment here: 15 Gy SBRT to primary tumor, nephrectomy 4 weeks later. Nephrectomy followed 15 Gy stereotactic body radiation by 4 weeks. Study results and limitations: Pretreatment tumor biopsies were lacking, so baseline clonotypes are unknown. From baseline, blood top tumor clonotypes peaked at 2 weeks post-radiation.

The ends were cut back, 2 bases at V and 1 base at J, with 10 bases in the middle. The germline CDR1 and CDR2 sequences are SGDLS and YYNGEE. This CDR3 is built from 14 residues. The chain links TRBV9 to TRBJ2-7, with D possibly called TRBD1 or TRBD2 (5 bases each). Sequencing used blood, obtained from a patient whose treatment included radiotherapy and nephrectomy. The origin of this receptor is a woman between 45 and 65 years old with renal cell carcinoma. The DNA of the CDR3 is TGTGCCAGCAGCGTGGGGACCGTTTCCTACGAGCAGTACTTC. Translating gives CASSVGTVSYEQYF.